This entry features one T cell receptor beta chain sequence. Its antigen is unidentified. The record originates from a study of T cells expressing NK-cell markers. Study details: Sorted CD3+CD56-NKG2C+, CD3+CD56+NKG2C+ and CD3+CD56+NKG2C- T cells supplied the TCR beta repertoires.

5'RACE template switching with UMIs generated TCR beta cDNA. Each CDR3 protein gets one entry in TCRdb, which reprocessed the 5' RACE reads and gives no DNA. The data include about 450,000 distinct CDR3 sequences; the top ten clones carry about 7.1%. Study conclusions and caveats: Several of the donors carried dominant NKG2C+ clonotypes that took up roughly 1.0-7.0% of their CD8+ T cells.

The CDR3 is 14 residues long. Germline V gives CDR1 DFQATT, CDR2 SNEGSKA (reference sequence). The TCR sequence derives from a woman aged 18 to 75 in good health. The J gene is TRBJ2-3, the V gene TRBV20-1; the TCRdb D gene call, TRBD2, has no DNA to confirm it. The material sequenced was blood T cells: a sorted CD56 or NKG2C T cell subset, CD4+ or CD8+ T cells, or bulk PBMC T cells (not recorded which). This CDR3 is CSARWGGRADTQYF.